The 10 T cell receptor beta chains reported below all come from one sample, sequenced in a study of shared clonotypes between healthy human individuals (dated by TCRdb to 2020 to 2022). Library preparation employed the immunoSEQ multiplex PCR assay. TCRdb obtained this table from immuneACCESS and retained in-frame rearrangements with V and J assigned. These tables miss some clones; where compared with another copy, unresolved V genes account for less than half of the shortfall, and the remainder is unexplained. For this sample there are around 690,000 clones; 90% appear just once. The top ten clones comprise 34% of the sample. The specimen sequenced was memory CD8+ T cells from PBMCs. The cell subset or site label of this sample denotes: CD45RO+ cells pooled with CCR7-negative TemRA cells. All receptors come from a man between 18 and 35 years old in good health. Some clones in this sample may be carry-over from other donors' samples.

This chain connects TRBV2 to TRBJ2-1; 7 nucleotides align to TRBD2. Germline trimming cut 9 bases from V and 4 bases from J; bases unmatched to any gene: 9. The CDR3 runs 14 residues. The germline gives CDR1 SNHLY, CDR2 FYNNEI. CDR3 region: CASQLLAEYNEQFF. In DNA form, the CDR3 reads TGTGCCAGTCAACTGCTAGCGGAGTACAATGAGCAGTTCTTC.

As DNA, the CDR3 is TGTGCCAGCAGTGAGTGGATAGCCTCCTACGAGCAGTACTTC. Amino acids: CASSEWIASYEQYF. V usage is TRBV6-1 and J usage is TRBJ2-7; D is uncertain. The length of the CDR3 is 14 residues. Germline assignment: CDR1 MNHNS and CDR2 SASEGT. Between the trimmed V and J ends, which lost 3 bases and 0 bases, there was a span of 9 bases.

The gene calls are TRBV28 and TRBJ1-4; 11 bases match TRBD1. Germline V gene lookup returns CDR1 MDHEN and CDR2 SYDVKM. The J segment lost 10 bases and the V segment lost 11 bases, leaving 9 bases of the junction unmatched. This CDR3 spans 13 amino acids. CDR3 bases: TGTGCCGGGGGGACCGGGACAGGGGGAAAACTGTTTTTT. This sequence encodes CAGGTGTGGKLFF. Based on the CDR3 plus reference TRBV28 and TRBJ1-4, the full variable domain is DVKVTQSSRYLVKRTGEKVFLECVQDMDHENMFWYRQDPGLGLRLIYFSYDVKMKEKGDIPEGYSVSREKKERFSLILESASTNQTSMYLCAGGTGTGGKLFFGSGTQLSVL.

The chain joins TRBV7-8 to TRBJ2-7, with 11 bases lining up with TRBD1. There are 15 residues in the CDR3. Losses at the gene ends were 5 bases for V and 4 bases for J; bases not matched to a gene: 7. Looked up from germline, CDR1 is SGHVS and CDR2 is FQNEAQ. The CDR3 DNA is TGTGCCAGCAGCGCGACGGGACAGGGGGGGTACGAGCAGTACTTC. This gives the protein CASSATGQGGYEQYF.

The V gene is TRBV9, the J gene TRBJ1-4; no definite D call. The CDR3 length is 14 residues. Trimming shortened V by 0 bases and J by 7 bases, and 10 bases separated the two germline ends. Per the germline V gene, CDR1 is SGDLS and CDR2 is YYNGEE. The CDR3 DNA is TGTGCCAGCAGCGTAGGCCATAAGGGTGAAAAACTGTTTTTT. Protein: CASSVGHKGEKLFF. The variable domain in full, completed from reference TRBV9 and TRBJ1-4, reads DSGVTQTPKHLITATGQRVTLRCSPRSGDLSVYWYQQSLDQGLQFLIQYYNGEERAKGNILERFSAQQFPDLHSELNLSSLELGDSALYFCASSVGHKGEKLFFGSGTQLSVL.

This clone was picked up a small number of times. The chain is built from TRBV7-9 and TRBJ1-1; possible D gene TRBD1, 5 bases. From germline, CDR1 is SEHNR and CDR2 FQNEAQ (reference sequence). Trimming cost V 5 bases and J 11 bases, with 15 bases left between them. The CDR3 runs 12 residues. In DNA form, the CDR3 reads TGTGCCAGCAGCGGGGACCCCGGTTGGGCTTTCTTT. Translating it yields CASSGDPGWAFF.

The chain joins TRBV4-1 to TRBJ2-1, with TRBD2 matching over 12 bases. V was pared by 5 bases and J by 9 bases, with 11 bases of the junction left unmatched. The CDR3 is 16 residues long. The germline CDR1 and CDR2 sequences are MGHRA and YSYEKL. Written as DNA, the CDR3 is TGCGCCAGCAGCTCGAGACTAGCGGGAGCGAGGGGTGAGCAGTTCTTC. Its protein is CASSSRLAGARGEQFF.

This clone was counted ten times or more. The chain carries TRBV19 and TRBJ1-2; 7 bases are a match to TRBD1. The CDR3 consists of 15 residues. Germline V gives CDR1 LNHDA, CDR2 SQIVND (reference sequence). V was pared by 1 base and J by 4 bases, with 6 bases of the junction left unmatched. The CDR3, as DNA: TGTGCCAGTAGTATAGCCGGGACAGAATCCTATGGCTACACCTTC. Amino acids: CASSIAGTESYGYTF.

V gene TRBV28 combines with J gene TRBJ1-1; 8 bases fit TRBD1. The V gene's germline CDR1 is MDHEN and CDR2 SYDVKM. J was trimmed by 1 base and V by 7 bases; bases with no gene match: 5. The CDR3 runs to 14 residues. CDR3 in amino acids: CASIGDRPNTEAFF. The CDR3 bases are TGTGCCAGCATAGGGGACAGGCCGAACACTGAAGCTTTCTTT.

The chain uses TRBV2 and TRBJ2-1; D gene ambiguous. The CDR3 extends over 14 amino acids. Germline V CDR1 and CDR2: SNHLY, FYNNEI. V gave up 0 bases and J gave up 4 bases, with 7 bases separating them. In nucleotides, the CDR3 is TGTGCCAGCAGTGAAGCGCTTGATTACAATGAGCAGTTCTTC. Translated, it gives CASSEALDYNEQFF.